This TCR beta chain was observed in a study of Tregs in tolerant kidney transplant recipients. Study-level findings and limits: Few patients were studied, so findings need validation in larger groups. Tregs expanded with activated donor B cells seemed most donor-specific.

Repertoires were generated with immunoSEQ multiplex PCR, while TCRdb's copy carries only in-frame clones and drops some. The sample has approximately 99,000 clones, nearly 90% seen once; the top ten hold 0.34%. Thawed PBMCs were FACS-sorted into unstimulated CD4+CD25+CD127- regulatory T cells, CD4+CD25- non-regulatory cells, CD4 and CD8 cells. The trim removed 4 bases at V and 2 bases at J, leaving 4 bases unmatched. Germline V gene sequence: CDR1 ENHRY, CDR2 SYGVKD. The CDR3 extends over 15 amino acids. Of note for this clone: Its antigen is undetermined.

The chain employs TRBV10-3 and TRBJ2-3; 9 bases line up with TRBD1. The source is a human donor who received a combined kidney and bone marrow transplant. The specimen was CD4+ T cells from blood, collected before the transplant. The CDR3 DNA reads as TGTGCCATCAGTGGTCGGACAGGGGACACAGATACGCAGTATTTT. It translates to CAISGRTGDTDTQYF.